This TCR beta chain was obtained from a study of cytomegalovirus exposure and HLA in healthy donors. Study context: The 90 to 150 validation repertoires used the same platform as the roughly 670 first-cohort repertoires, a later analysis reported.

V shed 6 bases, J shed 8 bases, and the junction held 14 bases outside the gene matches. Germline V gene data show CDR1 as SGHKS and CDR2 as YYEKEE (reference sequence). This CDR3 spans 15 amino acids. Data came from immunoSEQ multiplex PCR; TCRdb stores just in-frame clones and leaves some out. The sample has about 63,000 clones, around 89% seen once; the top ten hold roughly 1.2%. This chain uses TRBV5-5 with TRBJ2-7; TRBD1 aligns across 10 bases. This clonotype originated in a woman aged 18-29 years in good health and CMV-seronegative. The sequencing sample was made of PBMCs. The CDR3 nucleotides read TGTGCCAGCAACCCCGGGGGACAGGGGCCCCCCAAGCAGTACTTC. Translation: CASNPGGQGPPKQYF.